This TCR beta chain was recovered during a study of blood T cell repertoires in COVID-19. The CDR3 sequence is 12 residues long. Germline CDR1 is SGHVS and CDR2 is FNYEAQ. The V end was cut by 3 bases, the J end by 7 bases, with 6 bases between. The table came from immunoSEQ multiplex PCR; TCRdb's copy has only in-frame clones and leaves some out. The table records roughly 160,000 clones, 70% to 90% of them present only once. The chain is built from TRBV7-6 and TRBJ2-2; D ambiguous. The source material was peripheral blood. The source is a woman at least 80 years old with COVID-19, enrolled during active disease. DNA for the CDR3: TGTGCCAGCAGCTTCTCTGTCGGGGAGCTGTTTTTT. Amino acids: CASSFSVGELFF. Combining the CDR3 with reference TRBV7-6 and TRBJ2-2 gives the whole variable domain GAGVSQSPRYKVTKRGQDVALRCDPISGHVSLYWYRQALGQGPEFLTYFNYEAQQDKSGLPNDRFSAERPEGSISTLTIQRTEQRDSAMYRCASSFSVGELFFGEGSRLTVL.